This TCR beta chain was captured by sequencing in a study of cytomegalovirus exposure and HLA in healthy donors. Whole-study findings and limits: The analysis excluded some indistinguishable V segments, including TRBV6-2 and TRBV6-3. The productive fraction for most TCR beta V segments was about 90% or about 30% in an earlier analysis.

Primers included in the PCR were 60 Vbeta and 13 Jbeta primers. Measured with immunoSEQ multiplex PCR; TCRdb has only the in-frame clones, and not every one. The sample lists 100,000 to 150,000 clones; 72% were seen once. V lost 6 bases and J lost 14; bases outside the gene matches: 12. This CDR3 spans 12 amino acids. CDR1 is MNHNY, CDR2 SVGAGI, per germline (reference sequence). For this clone: The target antigen is unknown.

V is TRBV6-6 and J is TRBJ1-1, with 7 bases aligning to TRBD1. The origin of this receptor is a man aged 30 to 39 in good health and CMV-seronegative. The sample comprised PBMCs. DNA for the CDR3: TGTGCCAGCAGCCAGGACAGGCCGAGGGTATTCTTT. It is translated as CASSQDRPRVFF.